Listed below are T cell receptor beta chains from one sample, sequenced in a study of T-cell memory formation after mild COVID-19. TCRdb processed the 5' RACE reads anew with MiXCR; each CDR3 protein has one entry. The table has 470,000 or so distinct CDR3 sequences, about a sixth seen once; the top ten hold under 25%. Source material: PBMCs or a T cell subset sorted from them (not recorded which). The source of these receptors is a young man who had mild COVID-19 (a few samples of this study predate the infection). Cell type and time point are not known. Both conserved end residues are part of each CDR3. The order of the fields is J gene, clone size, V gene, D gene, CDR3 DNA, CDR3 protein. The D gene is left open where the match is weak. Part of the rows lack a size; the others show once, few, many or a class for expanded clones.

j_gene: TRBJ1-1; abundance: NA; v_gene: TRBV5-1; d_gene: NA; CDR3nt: TGCGCCAGCTCCCAAGGCGGTCTGCGGGGCACTGAAGCTTTCTTT; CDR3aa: CASSQGGLRGTEAFF
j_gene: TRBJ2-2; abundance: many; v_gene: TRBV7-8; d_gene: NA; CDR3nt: TGTGCCAGCAGCTTTGGGACTCTGAACACCGGGGAGCTGTTTTTT; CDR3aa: CASSFGTLNTGELFF
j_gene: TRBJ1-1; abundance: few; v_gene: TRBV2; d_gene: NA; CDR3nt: TGTGCCAGCACCCTGATCAGGCTGAACACTGAAGCTTTCTTT; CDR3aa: CASTLIRLNTEAFF
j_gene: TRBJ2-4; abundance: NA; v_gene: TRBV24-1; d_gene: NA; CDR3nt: TGTGCCACCAGTGGGGCGATCCAGGGTAGAGCCAAAAACATTCAGTACTTC; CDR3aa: CATSGAIQGRAKNIQYF
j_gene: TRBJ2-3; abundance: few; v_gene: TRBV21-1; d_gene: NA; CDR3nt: TGTGCCAGCAGCAAAGACAGGGACTTCCACACAGATACGCAGTATTTT; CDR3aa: CASSKDRDFHTDTQYF
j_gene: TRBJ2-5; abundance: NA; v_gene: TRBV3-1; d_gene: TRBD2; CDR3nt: TGTGCCAGCAGCCAATCTAGCGGAGGGAAAGAGACCCAGTACTTC; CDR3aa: CASSQSSGGKETQYF
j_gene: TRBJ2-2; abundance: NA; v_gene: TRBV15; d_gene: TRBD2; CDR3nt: TGTGCCACCAGCACCCGGACTAGCGAAGCCGGGGAGCTGTTTTTT; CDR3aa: CATSTRTSEAGELFF
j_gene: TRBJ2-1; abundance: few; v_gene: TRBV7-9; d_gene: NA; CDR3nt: TGTGCCAGCAGCTTATTGTTCCGGGTGGACGCCGGCCATGAGCAGTTCTTC; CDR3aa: CASSLLFRVDAGHEQFF
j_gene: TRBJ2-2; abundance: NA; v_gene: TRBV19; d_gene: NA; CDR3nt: TGTGCCAGTAAATTAGGAGGGACCACCGGGGAGCTGTTTTTT; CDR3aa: CASKLGGTTGELFF
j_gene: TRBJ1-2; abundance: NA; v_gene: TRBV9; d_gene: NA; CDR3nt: TGTGCCAGCTCCAAGGGGGGGGCCCTAGGCTACACCTTC; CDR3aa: CASSKGGALGYTF
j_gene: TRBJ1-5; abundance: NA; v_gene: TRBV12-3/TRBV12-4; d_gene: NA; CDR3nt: TGTGCCAGCAGCTGGACATCCGATCAGCCCCAGCATTTT; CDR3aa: CASSWTSDQPQHF
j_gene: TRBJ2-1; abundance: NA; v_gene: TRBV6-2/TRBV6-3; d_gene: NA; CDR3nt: TGTGCCACCGCACGGGGTTGGGGTCACAATGAGCAGTTCTTC; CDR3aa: CATARGWGHNEQFF
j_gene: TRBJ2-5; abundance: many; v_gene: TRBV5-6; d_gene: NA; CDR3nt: TGTGCCAGCAGCTTGTGGGCAGCGGTACAAGAGACCCAGTACTTC; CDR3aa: CASSLWAAVQETQYF